The T cell receptor beta chain described here comes from a study of blood T cell repertoires in COVID-19. CDR1 and CDR2 (germline): LGHNA, YSLEER. The CDR3 contains 18 residues. Trimming shortened V by 5 bases and J by 3 bases, and 25 bases separated the two germline ends. Sequenced by immunoSEQ multiplex PCR; TCRdb stores in-frame clones only, minus some. The sample shows some 140,000 clones, approximately 83% of them seen only once. A few counts support this clone. This TCR derives from a middle-aged man who had recovered from COVID-19. The sample comprised PBMCs or T cells enriched from blood (not recorded which). The chain combines TRBV4-3 with TRBJ1-2, with D hard to call. The CDR3 nucleotides read TGCGCCAGCAGCTCCCGCACGAGTACGAATCCGAGATACTATGGCTACACCTTC. This sequence encodes CASSSRTSTNPRYYGYTF.